A single T cell receptor beta chain is shown here with its context. CDR3 length: 13 amino acids. V was cut by 3 bases and J by 5 bases, with 8 bases left in between. Germline CDR1 is MDHEN and CDR2 is SYDVKM. As processed by the authors: The authors estimated nucleated cell counts from reference gene primer amplification. Sequencing used immunoSEQ multiplex PCR; TCRdb keeps in-frame clones, though not all of them. V and J calls and clone size come straight from that table; D and trimming were deduced from the DNA. The table shows about 300,000 clones, with about four fifths occurring only once. These data come from a study of blood T cell repertoires in COVID-19. Study at large: PBMCs, B-cell-depleted T cells, or T cells provided the cDNA or gDNA that made up the material.

Seattle patients were enrolled while actively infected and followed longitudinally. The chain links TRBV28 to TRBJ1-5; D is uncertain. This clonotype originated in a human donor with COVID-19, enrolled during active disease. The donor label of this sample is uncertain. The sample consisted of peripheral blood. The CDR3 region has the DNA TGTGCCAGCAGTTTTGCGGGGTATCAGCCCCAGCATTTT. Amino acids: CASSFAGYQPQHF.